This T cell receptor beta chain was identified in a study of T cells in localized non-small cell lung cancer. Regarding the study as a whole: Longer overall survival was linked to higher blood T cell density.

Worth noting for this clone: Its antigen is as yet unknown.

The CDR3 is 18 residues long. TCRdb's copy holds only in-frame clones and misses some; the assay was immunoSEQ multiplex PCR. The data contain around 30,000 clones, under 95% of them singletons. The chain combines TRBV21-1 with TRBJ2-3; TRBD2, the D gene given by the table, was not confirmed from the DNA. TRBV21-1 is designated a pseudogene. Material: peripheral blood, obtained before any cancer treatment. The receptor comes from a woman aged 40 to 75 with stage I lung adenocarcinoma. This CDR3 reads CASSSPGYRGGPVDTQYF. The CDR3, as DNA: TGTGCCAGCAGCTCCCCCGGGTATCGGGGGGGGCCGGTAGATACGCAGTATTTT.